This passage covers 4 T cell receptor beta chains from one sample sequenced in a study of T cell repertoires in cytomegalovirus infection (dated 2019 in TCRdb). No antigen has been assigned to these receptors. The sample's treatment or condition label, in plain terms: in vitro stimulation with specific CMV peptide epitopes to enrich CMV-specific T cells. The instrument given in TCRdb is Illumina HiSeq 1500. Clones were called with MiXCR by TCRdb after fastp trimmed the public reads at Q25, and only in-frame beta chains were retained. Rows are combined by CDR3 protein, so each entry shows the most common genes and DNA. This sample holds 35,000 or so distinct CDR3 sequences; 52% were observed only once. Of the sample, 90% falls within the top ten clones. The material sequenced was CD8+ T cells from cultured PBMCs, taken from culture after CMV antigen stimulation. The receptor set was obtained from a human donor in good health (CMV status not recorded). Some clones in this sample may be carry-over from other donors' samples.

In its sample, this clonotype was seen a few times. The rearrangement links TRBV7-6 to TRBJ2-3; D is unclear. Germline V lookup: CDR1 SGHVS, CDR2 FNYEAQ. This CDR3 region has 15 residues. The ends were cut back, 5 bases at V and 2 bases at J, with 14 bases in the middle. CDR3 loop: CASSVTFWSTDTQYF. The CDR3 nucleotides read TGTGCCAGCAGCGTTACATTTTGGTCCACAGATACGCAGTATTTT.

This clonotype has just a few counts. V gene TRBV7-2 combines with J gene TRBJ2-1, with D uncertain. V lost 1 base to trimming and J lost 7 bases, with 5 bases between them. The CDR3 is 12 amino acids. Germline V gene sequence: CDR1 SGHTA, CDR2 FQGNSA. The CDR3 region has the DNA TGTGCCAGCAGCTTAGTCCCGAATGAGCAGTTCTTC. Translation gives CASSLVPNEQFF.

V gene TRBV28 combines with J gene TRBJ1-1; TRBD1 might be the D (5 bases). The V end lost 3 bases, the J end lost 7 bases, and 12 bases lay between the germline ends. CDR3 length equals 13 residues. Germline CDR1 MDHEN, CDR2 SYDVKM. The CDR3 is CASSFYNRYEAFF. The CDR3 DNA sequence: TGTGCCAGCAGTTTTTACAACAGGTATGAAGCTTTCTTT.

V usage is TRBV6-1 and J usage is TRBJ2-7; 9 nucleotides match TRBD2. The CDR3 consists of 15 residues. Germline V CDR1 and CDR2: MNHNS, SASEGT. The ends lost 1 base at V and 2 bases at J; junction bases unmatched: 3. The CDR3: CASSEDGGGAYEQYF. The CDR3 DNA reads TGTGCCAGCAGTGAAGATGGCGGGGGGGCCTACGAGCAGTACTTC.